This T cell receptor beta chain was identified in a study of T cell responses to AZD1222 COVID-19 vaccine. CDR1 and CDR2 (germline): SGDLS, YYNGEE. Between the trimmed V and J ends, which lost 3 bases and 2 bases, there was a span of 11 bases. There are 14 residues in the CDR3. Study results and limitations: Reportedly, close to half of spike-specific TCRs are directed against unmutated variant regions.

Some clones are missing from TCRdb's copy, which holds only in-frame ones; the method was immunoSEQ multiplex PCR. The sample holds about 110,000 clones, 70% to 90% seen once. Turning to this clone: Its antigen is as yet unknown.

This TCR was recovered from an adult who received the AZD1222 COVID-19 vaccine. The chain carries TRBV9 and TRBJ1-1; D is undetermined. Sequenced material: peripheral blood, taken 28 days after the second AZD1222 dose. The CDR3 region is CASSAIQSNTEAFF. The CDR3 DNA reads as TGTGCCAGCAGCGCAATACAATCCAACACTGAAGCTTTCTTT.